This T cell receptor beta chain was retrieved from a study of human T cells and chemical hapten exposure. This CDR3 comprises 15 residues. Looked up from germline, CDR1 is LNHDA and CDR2 is SQIVND (reference sequence). V lost 6 bases and J 5 bases, leaving 14 bases between the germline ends. This clonotype was recorded many times. Its antigen is undetermined. Time point defined: healthy volunteer bleed at 2 weeks. Unfractionated whole blood served as the source for total RNA extraction. Study findings and constraints: After DPC sensitization, TCRs above 1 in 1000 frequency showed no change.

The library put unique molecular identifiers onto individual cDNA molecules. Source study methods: Sampled TCR counts reached a median of 95,638 per sample, with values ranging from roughly 20,000 to 700,000. MiXCR, applied by TCRdb to the RACE reads, yields one record per CDR3 protein. What appears here as the V and J calls and clone size reflects TCRdb's work, not the paper's. The data contain 130,000 or so distinct CDR3 sequences, roughly 9% of them singletons. This TCR was sampled from a male donor in good health. Some clones in this sample may be carry-over from other donors' samples. The chain joins TRBV19 to TRBJ1-6; D may be TRBD1 (5 bases). Sample: whole blood. For the CDR3, the DNA is TGTGCCAGTAGCCCCGGGACGTCCGATAATTCACCCCTCCACTTT. It is translated as CASSPGTSDNSPLHF.